What follows are 24 T cell receptor beta chains derived from one specimen sequenced in a study of T cell changes during pregnancy in multiple sclerosis (dated by TCRdb to between 2019 and 2020). Library preparation was by the immunoSEQ multiplex PCR assay. TCRdb re-hosts the immuneACCESS table, in-frame sequences only. Its copies lack some clones; in the studies checked, an unresolved V gene accounts for under half of them, and the cause for the rest is not known. The sample includes about 100,000 clones, with around 92% observed a single time. The ten largest clones add up to about 1.8% of the sample. The sample consisted of peripheral blood, taken after pregnancy. The receptor source for this set is a female donor with multiple sclerosis, enrolled in a pregnancy study.

This chain connects TRBV7-8 to TRBJ2-7; 7 nucleotides line up with TRBD1. There are 14 residues in the CDR3. CDR1 and CDR2 from the germline V gene are SGHVS and FQNEAQ. J was trimmed by 0 bases and V by 5 bases; bases with no gene match: 4. The chain's CDR3 is CASSPGQSSYEQYF. The CDR3 DNA reads as TGTGCCAGCAGCCCGGGACAGTCCTCCTACGAGCAGTACTTC.

The rearrangement links TRBV5-4 to TRBJ2-3; no firm D call. CDR3 size: 15 residues. The V gene's germline CDR1 is SGHNT and CDR2 YYREEE (reference sequence). Deletions cut 4 bases from V and 1 base from J, with 13 bases between. The CDR3 DNA follows: TGTGCCAGCAGCCGCTTGGATGGAGGCACAGATACGCAGTATTTT. Its translation: CASSRLDGGTDTQYF.

V usage is TRBV7-3 and J usage is TRBJ2-3; D might be TRBD1 (6 bases). Germline values: CDR1 SGHTA, CDR2 FQGTGA. V lost 3 bases and J lost 4, with 11 bases in between. This CDR3 spans 14 amino acids. CDR3: CASSFSGVADTQYF. DNA of the CDR3: TGTGCCAGCAGCTTCTCAGGGGTGGCAGATACGCAGTATTTT. Full variable domain (rest looked up from reference TRBV7-3 and TRBJ2-3): GAGVSQTPSNKVTEKGKYVELRCDPISGHTALYWYRQSLGQGPEFLIYFQGTGAADDSGLPNDRFFAVRPEGSVSTLKIQRTERGDSAVYLCASSFSGVADTQYFGPGTRLTVL.

The CDR3 loop reads CASSQAPLTGGTEAFF. The CDR3 region has the DNA TGCGCCAGCAGCCAAGCCCCGCTGACAGGGGGCACTGAAGCTTTCTTT. This rearrangement joins TRBV4-3 to TRBJ1-1, with TRBD1 matching 9 bases. Germline lookup yields CDR1 LGHNA and CDR2 YSLEER. The CDR3 covers 16 residues. J lost 4 bases, V lost 1 base, and 7 bases had no gene match.

This clone was recorded only once. The chain carries TRBV15 and TRBJ1-4; D is uncertain. Germline V gene data show CDR1 as LNHNV and CDR2 as YYDKDF (reference sequence). This CDR3 is 14 amino acids long. V was cut by 0 bases and J by 7 bases, with 9 bases left in between. The CDR3 nucleotides are TGTGCCACCAGCAGAGAGGGAGGACTTGAAAAACTGTTTTTT. It translates to CATSREGGLEKLFF.

This rearrangement joins TRBV6-5 to TRBJ1-3; D gene unclear. Per germline, CDR1 MNHEY and CDR2 SVGAGI. Trimming left V 6 bases short and J 0 bases short, with 9 bases between. This CDR3 region has 14 residues. The CDR3 nucleotides are TGTGCCAGCAGCCAGGTGCTCTCTGGAAACACCATATATTTT. Translation gives CASSQVLSGNTIYF.

The V gene is TRBV5-1, the J gene TRBJ2-1; 8 bases are shared with TRBD2. Germline V gene lookup returns CDR1 SGHRS and CDR2 YFSETQ. Germline trimming cut 1 base from V and 3 bases from J; bases unmatched to any gene: 3. This CDR3 contains 15 residues. For the CDR3, the DNA is TGCGCCAGCAGCTTGAGGAGCGGGAGCTACAATGAGCAGTTCTTC. This codes for CASSLRSGSYNEQFF. The whole variable domain, filled in from reference TRBV5-1 and TRBJ2-1, reads KAGVTQTPRYLIKTRGQQVTLSCSPISGHRSVSWYQQTPGQGLQFLFEYFSETQRNKGNFPGRFSGRQFSNSRSEMNVSTLELGDSALYLCASSLRSGSYNEQFFGPGTRLTVL.

The chain couples TRBV25-1 to TRBJ1-4; TRBD1 matches at 8 bases. From germline, CDR1 is MGHDK and CDR2 SYGVNS. The CDR3 totals 13 residues. The V gene end was trimmed by 8 bases and the J gene end by 8 bases; junction bases not matched to a gene: 7. The CDR3 protein is CASHGQGGEKLFF. CDR3 bases: TGTGCCAGCCATGGACAGGGAGGGGAAAAACTGTTTTTT.

The chain links TRBV4-3 to TRBJ1-1; D gene ambiguous. With 0 bases removed from V and 2 bases from J, the gap between germline ends came to 10 bases. This CDR3 spans 15 amino acids. CDR1 is LGHNA and CDR2 is YSLEER in the germline V gene. The CDR3 DNA reads as TGCGCCAGCAGCCAAGATAATAGTCCAAACACTGAAGCTTTCTTT. Residues: CASSQDNSPNTEAFF.

The chain joins TRBV7-9 to TRBJ2-3; D call uncertain. CDR1 and CDR2 from the germline V gene are SEHNR and FQNEAQ (reference sequence). V lost 5 bases, J lost 7 bases, and 13 bases lay in between. The CDR3 is 13 amino acids. The CDR3 DNA follows: TGTGCCAGCAGCCAAGACTCCAAAAATACGCAGTATTTT. This codes for CASSQDSKNTQYF.

V is TRBV6-9 and J is TRBJ2-1; D is unresolved. With 8 bases removed from V and 8 bases from J, the gap between germline ends came to 4 bases. There are 9 residues in the CDR3. The germline V gene encodes CDR1 MNHGY and CDR2 SVAAGI. The CDR3 sequence is CASGDEQFF. CDR3 sequence (DNA): TGTGCCAGCGGAGATGAGCAGTTCTTC.

The chain recombines TRBV5-6 with TRBJ2-7; the D gene is possibly TRBD1 (6 bases). This CDR3 has 13 amino acids. Trimming took 0 bases from V and 2 from J, leaving 6 bases between them. Germline values: CDR1 SGHDT, CDR2 YYEEEE. Here the CDR3 reads CASSLGGPYEQYF. DNA for the CDR3: TGTGCCAGCAGCTTGGGGGGGCCCTACGAGCAGTACTTC.

V gene TRBV5-3 combines with J gene TRBJ1-6, with 7 positions matching TRBD1. TRBV5-3 is an ORF for which the function is uncertain. The V gene end was trimmed by 4 bases and the J gene end by 5 bases; junction bases not matched to a gene: 6. The CDR3 sequence is 15 residues long. This CDR3 reads CARSRGQRNNSPLHF. The CDR3 DNA reads as TGTGCCAGAAGCCGGGGACAGAGAAATAATTCACCCCTCCACTTT.

This chain connects TRBV7-2 to TRBJ2-7, with D possibly TRBD2 on 5 matching bases. This CDR3 is 20 amino acids long. Germline V CDR1 and CDR2: SGHTA, FQGNSA. V was clipped by 0 bases and J by 2 bases, with 26 bases between them. In nucleotides, the CDR3 is TGTGCCAGCAGCTTAGCGTCGGTTGGGTTTAGAGGGCCCACTCCCTACGAGCAGTACTTC. Protein sequence: CASSLASVGFRGPTPYEQYF.

This chain uses TRBV6-6 with TRBJ1-1; 10 nucleotides agree with TRBD1. CDR1 and CDR2 (germline): MNHNY, SVGAGI (reference sequence). This CDR3 region has 15 residues. V lost 5 bases to trimming and J lost 3 bases; unmatched junction nucleotides: 6. CDR3 amino acids: CASSEDRGLYTEAFF. Here the CDR3 DNA reads TGTGCCAGCAGTGAGGACAGGGGGTTGTACACTGAAGCTTTCTTT.

The chain carries TRBV27 and TRBJ2-5; D might be TRBD1 (5 bases). CDR1 is MNHEY and CDR2 is SMNVEV in the germline V gene (reference sequence). This CDR3 has 14 residues. The V and J ends lost 7 bases and 1 base respectively, with 13 bases between them. The CDR3 DNA reads TGTGCCAGCAAAGGCGGACAACCCCAAGAGACCCAGTACTTC. It translates to CASKGGQPQETQYF.

The V gene is TRBV4-1, the J gene TRBJ2-3; D perhaps matches TRBD2 (5 bases). V was shortened by 1 base and J by 12 bases, with 23 bases between the two germline ends. The length of the CDR3 is 16 residues. The V gene's germline CDR1 is MGHRA and CDR2 YSYEKL. In DNA, the CDR3 is TGCGCCAGCAGCCAAGTGAAGCTAGCAACCCAGGTTACCCAGTATTTT. Protein sequence: CASSQVKLATQVTQYF.

The CDR3 is CASSLAWGQPSPLHF. The CDR3 DNA reads as TGCGCCAGCAGCTTGGCCTGGGGACAGCCATCACCCCTCCACTTT. The chain employs TRBV5-1 and TRBJ1-6; 7 bases agree with TRBD1. Germline assignment: CDR1 SGHRS and CDR2 YFSETQ. Unmatched junction bases numbered 7, after V lost 0 bases and J lost 10 bases. The CDR3 totals 15 residues.

This chain joins TRBV5-1 and TRBJ2-7; weak D call: TRBD2 (6 bases). Germline V gene sequence: CDR1 SGHRS, CDR2 YFSETQ. V was cut by 0 bases and J by 2 bases, with 9 bases left in between. There are 14 residues in the CDR3. CDR3 region: CASSLGGTPYEQYF. CDR3 nucleotide sequence: TGCGCCAGCAGCTTGGGCGGGACGCCCTACGAGCAGTACTTC. The full variable domain, in which reference TRBV5-1 and TRBJ2-7 provide the parts outside the CDR3, is KAGVTQTPRYLIKTRGQQVTLSCSPISGHRSVSWYQQTPGQGLQFLFEYFSETQRNKGNFPGRFSGRQFSNSRSEMNVSTLELGDSALYLCASSLGGTPYEQYFGPGTRLTVT.

For the CDR3, the DNA is TGTGCCAGTAGTTTTTCCGGCGCTTCGGGCACTGAAGCTTTCTTT. Its protein product is CASSFSGASGTEAFF. This chain uses TRBV19 with TRBJ1-1; D is ambiguous. The CDR3 is 15 residues long. Germline V gene sequence: CDR1 LNHDA, CDR2 SQIVND (reference sequence). With 5 bases removed from V and 4 bases from J, the gap between germline ends came to 17 bases.

The chain combines TRBV6-4 with TRBJ2-5; perhaps TRBD2 as D (5 bases). This CDR3 has 12 residues. With 5 bases removed from V and 5 bases from J, the gap between germline ends came to 9 bases. Germline V gives CDR1 MRHNA, CDR2 SNTAGT. Here the CDR3 DNA reads TGTGCCAGCAGTCGGGGATGGGAGACCCAGTACTTC. It specifies CASSRGWETQYF.

The chain joins TRBV18 to TRBJ2-7; D is perhaps TRBD2 (5 bases). Trimming left V 4 bases short and J 6 bases short, with 22 bases between. The CDR3 contains 16 residues. Looked up from germline, CDR1 is KGHSH and CDR2 is LQKENI. The CDR3 coding sequence is TGTGCCAGCTCACTCTCTAGCCAAGGCTTCGGCGGCGAGCAGTACTTC. Encoded protein: CASSLSSQGFGGEQYF.

This chain joins TRBV7-8 and TRBJ2-1; 9 bases agree with TRBD2. There are 17 residues in the CDR3. Unmatched junction bases numbered 8, after V lost 5 bases and J lost 0 bases. Germline loops: CDR1 SGHVS, CDR2 FQNEAQ. The CDR3 DNA reads TGTGCCAGCAGCGCCTGGACTAGCGAACGCTCCTACAATGAGCAGTTCTTC. It encodes CASSAWTSERSYNEQFF.

The chain is built from TRBV7-9 and TRBJ1-6, with D possibly being TRBD1 (5 bases). V lost 4 bases to trimming and J lost 10 bases, with 17 bases between them. In germline, CDR1 is SEHNR, CDR2 FQNEAQ (reference sequence). The CDR3 consists of 15 residues. The CDR3 region has the DNA TGTGCCAGCAGCTCCCGGGGCCAGGGAGGATCACCCCTCCACTTT. This gives the protein CASSSRGQGGSPLHF.